Below, 24 T cell receptor beta chains from the same sample are listed, as sequenced in a study of STAT5B mutations in CD4+ large granular lymphocyte leukemia. Some clones are missing from TCRdb's copy, which holds only in-frame ones; the method was immunoSEQ multiplex PCR. The sample holds approximately 30,000 clones; about 88% are singletons and the top ten take 0.41%. Material: CD4+ T cells from blood buffy coats. The receptors were gathered from a human donor in good health.

J is TRBJ2-7 and V is TRBV4-2; D possibly uses TRBD1 or TRBD2 (5 bases each). Germline values: CDR1 LGHNA, CDR2 YNFKEQ. The V gene lost 4 bases and the J gene lost 5 bases, with 15 bases spanning the gap. The CDR3 spans 14 residues. This CDR3 is CASSPGRDQDEQYF. CDR3 sequence (DNA): TGTGCCAGCAGCCCGGGTAGGGACCAGGACGAGCAGTACTTC.

CDR3 sequence reads: CASSNRQFGPSTDTQYF. CDR3 bases: TGTGCCAGCAGCAACCGACAGTTCGGCCCGAGCACAGATACGCAGTATTTT. V is TRBV27 and J is TRBJ2-3; tentative D call: TRBD1 (5 bases). The CDR3 extends over 17 amino acids. Germline V gives CDR1 MNHEY, CDR2 SMNVEV (reference sequence). The V end was cut by 6 bases, the J end by 0 bases, with 19 bases between.

This chain connects TRBV29-1 to TRBJ2-5; 16 bases map to TRBD2. The J call may be mistaken, given a closer DNA end match to TRBJ2-7. The CDR3 contains 18 residues. CDR1 and CDR2 from the germline V gene are SQVTM and ANQGSEA. CDR3 region: CSVGSPGTSGRATYEQYF. The DNA of the CDR3 is TGCAGCGTTGGAAGTCCCGGGACTAGCGGGAGGGCCACCTACGAGCAGTACTTC.

The chain has TRBV28 and TRBJ1-1; D is uncertain. Germline V gives CDR1 MDHEN, CDR2 SYDVKM. There are 16 residues in the CDR3. Trimming removed 5 bases at V and 3 bases at J, with 19 bases between. The CDR3 bases are TGTGCCAGCAGTCCCTCCTATAGGGCACTTCACACTGAAGCTTTCTTT. It specifies CASSPSYRALHTEAFF.

J is TRBJ1-5 and V is TRBV27; 7 bases line up with TRBD1. The CDR3 covers 17 residues. Losses at the gene ends were 0 bases for V and 4 bases for J; bases not matched to a gene: 9. Germline CDR1 reads MNHEY; CDR2 reads SMNVEV (reference sequence). The CDR3 loop is CASSLSPGDRANQPQHF. Written as DNA, the CDR3 is TGTGCCAGCAGTTTATCCCCAGGTGACAGGGCAAATCAGCCCCAGCATTTT.

V gene TRBV7-2 combines with J gene TRBJ1-2; 7 bases fit TRBD1. Trimming took 4 bases from V and 4 from J; bases not matched to a gene: 9. CDR1 and CDR2 from the germline V gene are SGHTA and FQGNSA. The length of the CDR3 is 15 residues. CDR3 protein: CASSSRGGVGYGYTF. DNA of the CDR3: TGTGCCAGCAGCTCCAGGGGGGGAGTCGGCTATGGCTACACCTTC.

This chain links TRBV5-1 with TRBJ2-1; D possibly corresponds to TRBD1 (6 bases). The germline V gene encodes CDR1 SGHRS and CDR2 YFSETQ. The V and J ends lost 0 bases and 3 bases respectively, with 19 bases between them. The CDR3 is 18 residues long. The CDR3 DNA follows: TGCGCCAGCAGCTTGGGACAGGTTGAGAGGGCCGTCTACAATGAGCAGTTCTTC. Protein product: CASSLGQVERAVYNEQFF.

V and J are TRBV2 and TRBJ2-7, with 10 nucleotides matching TRBD1. CDR3 length: 15 amino acids. J was trimmed by 0 bases and V by 5 bases; bases with no gene match: 4. The V gene's germline CDR1 is SNHLY and CDR2 FYNNEI. The CDR3 DNA reads TGTGCCAGCAGTTTGGACAGGGGGACCTCCTACGAGCAGTACTTC. Translated, it gives CASSLDRGTSYEQYF.

The J gene is TRBJ1-1, the V gene TRBV11-2; the D is unclear. Trimming shortened V by 8 bases and J by 0 bases, and 7 bases separated the two germline ends. Germline lookup yields CDR1 SGHAT and CDR2 FQNNGV. This CDR3 has 12 residues. DNA of the CDR3: TGTGCCAGCGCCGGACTGAACACTGAAGCTTTCTTT. It yields the protein CASAGLNTEAFF. The entire variable domain, with the rest obtained from reference TRBV11-2 and TRBJ1-1, is as follows: EAGVAQSPRYKIIEKRQSVAFWCNPISGHATLYWYQQILGQGPKLLIQFQNNGVVDDSQLPKDRFSAERLKGVDSTLKIQPAKLEDSAVYLCASAGLNTEAFFGQGTRLTVV.

The rearrangement uses TRBV19 and TRBJ2-1, with 9 nucleotides matching TRBD1. Germline trimming cut 5 bases from V and 1 base from J; bases unmatched to any gene: 9. This CDR3 spans 17 amino acids. Germline values: CDR1 LNHDA, CDR2 SQIVND (reference sequence). DNA for the CDR3: TGTGCCAGTAGTGGGGGACAGGGTTTTGTGTCCTACAATGAGCAGTTCTTC. Translating gives CASSGGQGFVSYNEQFF.

The chain recombines TRBV18 with TRBJ2-7; D is possibly TRBD1 (6 bases). Germline V gene sequence: CDR1 KGHSH, CDR2 LQKENI. V lost 0 bases, J lost 0 bases, and 9 bases lay in between. CDR3 length: 15 residues. CDR3 DNA sequence: TGTGCCAGCTCACCACCCGGGACACCCTCCTACGAGCAGTACTTC. This translates into CASSPPGTPSYEQYF.

This sequence joins TRBV7-2 and TRBJ2-3; no clear D. V was cut by 1 base and J by 4 bases, with 9 bases left in between. Germline values: CDR1 SGHTA, CDR2 FQGNSA. CDR3 length: 14 residues. The CDR3 nucleotides read TGTGCCAGCAGCTTAGTCGACCTGGCAGATACGCAGTATTTT. Residues: CASSLVDLADTQYF. The full variable domain, its missing parts supplied by reference TRBV7-2 and TRBJ2-3, is GAGVSQSPSNKVTEKGKDVELRCDPISGHTALYWYRQSLGQGLEFLIYFQGNSAPDKSGLPSDRFSAERTGGSVSTLTIQRTQQEDSAVYLCASSLVDLADTQYFGPGTRLTVL.

The V gene is TRBV4-1, the J gene TRBJ2-1, with 7 nucleotides matching TRBD2. CDR1 and CDR2 (germline): MGHRA, YSYEKL. CDR3 length equals 17 residues. Germline trimming cut 1 base from V and 6 bases from J; bases unmatched to any gene: 12. The CDR3 coding sequence is TGCGCCAGCAGCCAAGGAATTTTGACGGGAGGAGGCAATGAGCAGTTCTTC. This encodes CASSQGILTGGGNEQFF.

This clone was found a few times. V is TRBV19 and J is TRBJ2-7, with TRBD2 matching over 8 bases. V gave up 7 bases and J gave up 1 base; unmatched junction bases: 6. Per the germline V gene, CDR1 is LNHDA and CDR2 is SQIVND (reference sequence). The CDR3 has 14 amino acids. CDR3 sequence reads: CASNIGRGSYEQYF. CDR3 nucleotides: TGTGCCAGTAATATCGGGAGGGGTTCCTACGAGCAGTACTTC.

V gene TRBV7-2 combines with J gene TRBJ1-1, with TRBD1 matching over 10 bases. This CDR3 has 13 residues. From germline, CDR1 is SGHTA and CDR2 FQGNSA. V was clipped by 5 bases and J by 4 bases; unmatched bases: 1. CDR3 DNA sequence: TGTGCCAGCAGCCGGGACAGGGGCACTGAAGCTTTCTTT. Protein product: CASSRDRGTEAFF. The variable domain in full, with the rest retrieved from reference TRBV7-2 and TRBJ1-1, is GAGVSQSPSNKVTEKGKDVELRCDPISGHTALYWYRQSLGQGLEFLIYFQGNSAPDKSGLPSDRFSAERTGGSVSTLTIQRTQQEDSAVYLCASSRDRGTEAFFGQGTRLTVV.

The chain is built from TRBV11-2 and TRBJ2-3, with D unclear. Germline assignment: CDR1 SGHAT and CDR2 FQNNGV. The CDR3 covers 13 residues. Trimming took off 0 bases at V and 4 bases at J, with 5 bases between the two ends. Here the CDR3 DNA reads TGTGCCAGCAGCTTAGACCGACCAGATACGCAGTATTTT. Its translation: CASSLDRPDTQYF.

This rearrangement joins TRBV6-1 to TRBJ2-2, with 7 bases aligning to TRBD1. This CDR3 contains 15 residues. Germline values: CDR1 MNHNS, CDR2 SASEGT. V dropped 7 bases and J dropped 2; count of bases not matched to a gene: 7. CDR3: CASNLSGGNTGELFF. The CDR3, as DNA: TGTGCCAGCAACCTATCAGGGGGAAACACCGGGGAGCTGTTTTTT.

The chain couples TRBV10-3 to TRBJ1-2; the D gene is possibly TRBD1 (6 bases). The CDR3 is 12 residues long. CDR1 ENHRY and CDR2 SYGVKD come from the germline V gene. Trimming stripped 6 bases from V and 8 bases from J, with 13 bases between. CDR3 in amino acids: CAISPPGAGYTF. CDR3 sequence (DNA): TGTGCCATCAGCCCCCCAGGGGCAGGCTACACCTTC.

The chain joins TRBV4-1 to TRBJ1-4; no definite D call. The CDR3 totals 11 residues. In germline, CDR1 is MGHRA, CDR2 YSYEKL. Trimming removed 2 bases from V and 6 bases from J, with 1 base in between. CDR3 amino acids: CASSQYEKLFF. CDR3 DNA: TGCGCCAGCAGCCAATATGAAAAACTGTTTTTT.

The rearrangement links TRBV28 to TRBJ2-7, with 8 bases fitting TRBD2. Germline CDR1 and CDR2: MDHEN and SYDVKM. With 7 bases clipped from V and 5 bases from J, the junction kept 7 bases outside the gene matches. The CDR3 runs to 13 residues. The CDR3 DNA follows: TGTGCCAGCAAAGTCGGGGGGGAGGACGAGCAGTACTTC. Translation: CASKVGGEDEQYF.

The V gene is TRBV18, the J gene TRBJ1-5, with TRBD1 as a possible D gene (6 bases). Germline CDR1 KGHSH, CDR2 LQKENI. The length of the CDR3 is 16 residues. The V gene lost 6 bases and the J gene lost 4 bases, with 19 bases spanning the gap. CDR3 nucleotides: TGTGCCAGCTCCCACACCCGGGACAAGGAGAATCAGCCCCAGCATTTT. This gives the protein CASSHTRDKENQPQHF.

This chain connects TRBV28 to TRBJ2-1; a possible D gene is TRBD2 (6 bases). CDR1 is MDHEN and CDR2 is SYDVKM in the germline V gene. The CDR3 consists of 15 residues. V was shortened by 3 bases and J by 3 bases, with 12 bases between the two germline ends. CDR3 DNA: TGTGCCAGCAGTTTGCAGGTAGCGGTCTACAATGAGCAGTTCTTC. Translation gives CASSLQVAVYNEQFF.

About this clone: At one end the junction does not follow the germline gene, possibly because of a read error. The chain links TRBV9 to TRBJ1-5; D is undetermined. The length of the CDR3 is 13 residues. The germline V gene encodes CDR1 SGDLS and CDR2 YYNGEE. The CDR3 DNA sequence: TGTGCCAGCAGCGTAGATAGCAATCAGCCCCGGCATTTT. Its translation: CASSVDSNQPRHF.

The V gene is TRBV5-4, the J gene TRBJ1-1; D not certain. V was cut by 1 base and J by 1 base, with 11 bases left in between. The CDR3 loop spans 15 amino acids. Looked up from germline, CDR1 is SGHNT and CDR2 is YYREEE (reference sequence). CDR3 nucleotides: TGTGCCAGCAGCTTGCGGGTCGAGGGGAACACTGAAGCTTTCTTT. Encoded protein: CASSLRVEGNTEAFF.